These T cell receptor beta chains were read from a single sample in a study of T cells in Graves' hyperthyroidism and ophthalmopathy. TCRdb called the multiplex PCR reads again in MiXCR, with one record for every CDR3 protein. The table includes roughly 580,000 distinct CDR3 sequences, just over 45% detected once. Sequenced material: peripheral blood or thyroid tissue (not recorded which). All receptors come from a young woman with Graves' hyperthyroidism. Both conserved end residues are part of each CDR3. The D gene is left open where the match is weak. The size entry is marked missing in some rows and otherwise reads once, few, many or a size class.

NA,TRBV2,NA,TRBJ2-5,CASSLGPGAETQYF,TGTGCCAGCAGTTTGGGTCCGGGGGCAGAGACCCAGTACTTC
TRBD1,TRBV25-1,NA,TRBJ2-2,CAGQGAYAGELFF,TGTGCCGGACAGGGGGCGTACGCCGGGGAGCTGTTTTTT
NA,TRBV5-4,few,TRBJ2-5,CASSVQGRETQYF,TGTGCCAGCAGCGTACAGGGTCGGGAGACCCAGTACTTC
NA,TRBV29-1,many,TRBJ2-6,CSVEYFGVGSGANVLTF,TGCAGCGTTGAGTATTTCGGGGTAGGTTCTGGGGCCAACGTCCTGACTTTC
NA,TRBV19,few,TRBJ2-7,CASSIAGDSYEQYF,TGTGCCAGTAGTATAGCGGGAGACTCCTACGAGCAGTACTTC
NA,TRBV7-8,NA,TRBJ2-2,CASTQDRMNTGELLF,TGTGCCAGCACCCAGGACAGAATGAACACCGGGGAGCTGCTTTTT
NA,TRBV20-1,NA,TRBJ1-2,CSAKGGLGNYGYTF,TGCAGTGCTAAAGGGGGTTTGGGTAACTATGGCTACACCTTC
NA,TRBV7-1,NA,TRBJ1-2,CASSSHREWNGYTF,TGTGCCAGCAGCTCACACAGGGAATGGAATGGCTACACCTTC
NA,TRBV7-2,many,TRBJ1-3,CASSYRGVGNTIYF,TGTGCCAGCAGTTACCGAGGGGTTGGAAACACCATATATTTT
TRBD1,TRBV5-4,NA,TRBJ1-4,CASSLEQGSEKLFF,TGTGCCAGCAGCTTGGAACAGGGGAGCGAAAAACTGTTTTTT
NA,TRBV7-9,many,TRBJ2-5,CASSLQKETQYF,TGTGCCAGCAGCTTACAGAAAGAGACCCAGTACTTC
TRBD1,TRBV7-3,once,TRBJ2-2,CASSLSMGQGGDTGELFF,TGTGCCAGCAGCTTATCTATGGGACAGGGAGGGGACACCGGGGAGCTGTTTTTT
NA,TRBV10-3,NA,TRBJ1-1,CAISLTQQAFF,TGTGCCATCAGTTTGACACAACAGGCTTTCTTT
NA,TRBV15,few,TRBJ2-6,CASSFYSFGANVLTF,TGTGCCAGCAGTTTTTATTCCTTCGGGGCCAACGTCCTGACTTTC
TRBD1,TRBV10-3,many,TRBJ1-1,CAITGQGNTEAFF,TGTGCCATCACAGGACAGGGTAACACTGAAGCTTTCTTT
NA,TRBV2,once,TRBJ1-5,CASRQGHQPQHF,TGTGCCAGCCGCCAGGGACATCAGCCCCAGCATTTT
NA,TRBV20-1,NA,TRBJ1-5,CSASGYSDLNRNQPQHF,TGCAGTGCTAGCGGTTACTCGGACCTAAACCGAAATCAGCCCCAGCATTTT
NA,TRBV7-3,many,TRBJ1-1,CASSLQGSTEAFF,TGTGCCAGCAGCTTGCAGGGTAGCACTGAAGCTTTCTTT
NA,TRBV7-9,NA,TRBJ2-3,CASSLGAGRTDTQYF,TGTGCCAGCAGCTTAGGCGCCGGCCGCACAGATACGCAGTATTTT